This T cell receptor beta chain stems from a study of T cells in women clearing cervical HPV infection. Study as a whole: Case blood was drawn a median approximately 150 days after lesion detection.

The study, taken as a whole, reports: CIN3+ cases had significantly higher TCR richness than controls; evenness did not differ.

On this clone itself: Its matching antigen is unknown. The sequence runs out 3 residues before the end of the CDR3; the remainder is reconstructed from the germline J gene.

V shed 4 bases and J 8 bases; nucleotides not matched to a gene: 8. Germline V gene sequence: CDR1 SGHRS, CDR2 YFSETQ. CDR3 size: 14 residues. Clones were sequenced by immunoSEQ multiplex PCR, and TCRdb holds only the in-frame ones, with some missing. In total, the table holds approximately 17,000 clones. The receptor was isolated from a woman aged 18 to 75 with a cervical HPV16 infection that either progressed to CIN3+ or cleared (not recorded which). The J gene is TRBJ2-2, the V gene TRBV5-1; TRBD1 matches at 7 bases. Sequencing input: blood buffy coat. The CDR3 is CASSLLDRLGELFF. The sequenced CDR3 bases are TGCGCCAGCAGCCTATTGGACAGGCTGGGGGAG.